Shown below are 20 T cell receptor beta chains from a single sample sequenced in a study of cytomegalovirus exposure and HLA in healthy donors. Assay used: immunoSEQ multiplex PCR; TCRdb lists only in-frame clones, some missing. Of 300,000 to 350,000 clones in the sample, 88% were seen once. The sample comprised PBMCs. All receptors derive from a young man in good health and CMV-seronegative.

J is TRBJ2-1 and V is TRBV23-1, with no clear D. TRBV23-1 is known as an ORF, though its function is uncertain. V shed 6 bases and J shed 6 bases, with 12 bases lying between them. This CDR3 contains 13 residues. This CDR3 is CASRSSRCNEQFF. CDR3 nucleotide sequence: TGCGCCAGCAGAAGTAGCCGGTGCAATGAGCAGTTCTTC.

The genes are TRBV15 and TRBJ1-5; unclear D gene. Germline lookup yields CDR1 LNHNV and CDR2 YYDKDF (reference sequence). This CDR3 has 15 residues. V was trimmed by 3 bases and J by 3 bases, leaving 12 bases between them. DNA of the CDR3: TGTGCCACCAGCAGGGCCAGAGGATCCAATCAGCCCCAGCATTTT. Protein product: CATSRARGSNQPQHF.

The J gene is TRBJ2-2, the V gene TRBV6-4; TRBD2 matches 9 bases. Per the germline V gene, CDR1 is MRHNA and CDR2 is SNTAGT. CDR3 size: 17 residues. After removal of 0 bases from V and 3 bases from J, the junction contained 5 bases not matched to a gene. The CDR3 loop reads CASSDSHGGGDTGELFF. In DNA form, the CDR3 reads TGTGCCAGCAGTGACTCGCATGGCGGGGGGGACACCGGGGAGCTGTTTTTT.

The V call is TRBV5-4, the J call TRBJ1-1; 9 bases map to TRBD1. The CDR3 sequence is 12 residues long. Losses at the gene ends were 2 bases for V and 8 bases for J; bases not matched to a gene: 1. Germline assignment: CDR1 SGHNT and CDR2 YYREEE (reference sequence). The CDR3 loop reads CASSLGQGEAFF. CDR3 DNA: TGTGCCAGCAGCTTAGGACAGGGGGAAGCTTTCTTT. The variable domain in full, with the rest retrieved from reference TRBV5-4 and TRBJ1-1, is ETGVTQSPTHLIKTRGQQVTLRCSSQSGHNTVSWYQQALGQGPQFIFQYYREEENGRGNFPPRFSGLQFPNYSSELNVNALELDDSALYLCASSLGQGEAFFGQGTRLTVV.

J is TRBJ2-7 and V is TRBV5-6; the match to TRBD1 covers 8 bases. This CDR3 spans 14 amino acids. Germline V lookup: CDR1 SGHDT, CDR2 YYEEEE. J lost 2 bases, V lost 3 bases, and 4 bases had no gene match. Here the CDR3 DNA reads TGTGCCAGCAGCTGGACAGGGAATCCCTACGAGCAGTACTTC. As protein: CASSWTGNPYEQYF.

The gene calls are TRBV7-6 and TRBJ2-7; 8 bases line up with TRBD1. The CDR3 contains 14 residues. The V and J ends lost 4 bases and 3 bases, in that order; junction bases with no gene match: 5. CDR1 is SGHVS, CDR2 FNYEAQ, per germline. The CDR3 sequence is CASSSGTGGYEQYF. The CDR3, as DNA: TGTGCCAGCAGCTCAGGGACAGGAGGCTACGAGCAGTACTTC.

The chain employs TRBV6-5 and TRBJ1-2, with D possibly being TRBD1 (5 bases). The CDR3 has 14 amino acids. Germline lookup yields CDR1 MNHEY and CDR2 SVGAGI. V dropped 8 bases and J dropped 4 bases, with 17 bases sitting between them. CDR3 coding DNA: TGTGCCAGCTACCAGCACCCAGGGTTCTATGGCTACACCTTC. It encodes CASYQHPGFYGYTF.

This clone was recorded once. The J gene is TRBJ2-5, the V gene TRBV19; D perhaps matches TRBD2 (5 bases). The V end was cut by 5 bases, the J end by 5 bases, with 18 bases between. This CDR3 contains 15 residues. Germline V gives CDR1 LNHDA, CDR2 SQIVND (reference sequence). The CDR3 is CASSPLGVDRETQYF. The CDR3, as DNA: TGTGCCAGTAGTCCCCTCGGGGTCGACCGGGAGACCCAGTACTTC.

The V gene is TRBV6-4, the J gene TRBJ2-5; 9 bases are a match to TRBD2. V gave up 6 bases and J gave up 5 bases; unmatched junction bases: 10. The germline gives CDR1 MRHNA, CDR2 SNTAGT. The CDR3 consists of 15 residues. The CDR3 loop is CASSFSGGLGETQYF. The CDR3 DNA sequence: TGTGCCAGCAGCTTTAGCGGGGGCCTAGGGGAGACCCAGTACTTC.

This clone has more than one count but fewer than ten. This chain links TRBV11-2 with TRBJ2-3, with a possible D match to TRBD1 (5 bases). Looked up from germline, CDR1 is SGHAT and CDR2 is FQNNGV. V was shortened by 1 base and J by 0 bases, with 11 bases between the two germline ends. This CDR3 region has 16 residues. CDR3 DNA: TGTGCCAGCAGCTTAGTGTGGACATTTAGCACAGATACGCAGTATTTT. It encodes CASSLVWTFSTDTQYF.

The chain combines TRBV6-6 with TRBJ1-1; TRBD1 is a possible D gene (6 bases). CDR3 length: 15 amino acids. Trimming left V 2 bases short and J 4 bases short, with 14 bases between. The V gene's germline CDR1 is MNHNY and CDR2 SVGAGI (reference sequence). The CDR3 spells CASSYPGTPGTEAFF. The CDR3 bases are TGTGCCAGCAGTTACCCTGGGACACCGGGCACTGAAGCTTTCTTT.

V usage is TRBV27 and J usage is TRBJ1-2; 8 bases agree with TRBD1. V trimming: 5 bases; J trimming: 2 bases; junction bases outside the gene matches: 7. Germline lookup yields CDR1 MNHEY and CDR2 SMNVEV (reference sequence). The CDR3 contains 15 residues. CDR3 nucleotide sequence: TGTGCCAGCAGTCCCGGGACAGGCGAGAACTATGGCTACACCTTC. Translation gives CASSPGTGENYGYTF.

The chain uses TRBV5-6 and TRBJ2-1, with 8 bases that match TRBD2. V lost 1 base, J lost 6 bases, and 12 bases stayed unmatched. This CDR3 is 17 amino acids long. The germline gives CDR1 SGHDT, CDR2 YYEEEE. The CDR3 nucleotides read TGTGCCAGCAGCTTGCGGCAGCGGGGGCCTGGATCCAATGAGCAGTTCTTC. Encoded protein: CASSLRQRGPGSNEQFF.

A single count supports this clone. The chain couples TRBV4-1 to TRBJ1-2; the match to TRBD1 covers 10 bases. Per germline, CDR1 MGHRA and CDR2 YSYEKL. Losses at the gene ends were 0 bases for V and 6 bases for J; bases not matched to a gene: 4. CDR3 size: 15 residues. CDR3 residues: CASSQDLGQGNGYTF. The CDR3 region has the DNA TGCGCCAGCAGCCAAGATCTGGGACAGGGGAATGGCTACACCTTC.

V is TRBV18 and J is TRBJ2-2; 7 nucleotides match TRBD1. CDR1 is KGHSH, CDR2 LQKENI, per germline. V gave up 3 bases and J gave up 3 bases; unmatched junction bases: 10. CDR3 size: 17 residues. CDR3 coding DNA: TGTGCCAGCTCACCTGACAGGGTGGCCTCGGACACCGGGGAGCTGTTTTTT. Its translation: CASSPDRVASDTGELFF.

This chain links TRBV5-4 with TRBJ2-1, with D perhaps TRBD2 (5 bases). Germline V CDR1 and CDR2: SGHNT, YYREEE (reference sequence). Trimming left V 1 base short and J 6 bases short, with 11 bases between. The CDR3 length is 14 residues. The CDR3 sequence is CASSLRTSSNEQFF. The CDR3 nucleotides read TGTGCCAGCAGCTTGCGTACTAGTAGCAATGAGCAGTTCTTC.

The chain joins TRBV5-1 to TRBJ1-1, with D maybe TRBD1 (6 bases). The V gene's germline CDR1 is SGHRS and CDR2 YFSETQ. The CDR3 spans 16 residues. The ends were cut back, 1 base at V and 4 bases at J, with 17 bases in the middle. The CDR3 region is CASSLTVRGLATEAFF. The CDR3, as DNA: TGCGCCAGCAGCTTGACCGTTAGGGGGTTGGCCACTGAAGCTTTCTTT.

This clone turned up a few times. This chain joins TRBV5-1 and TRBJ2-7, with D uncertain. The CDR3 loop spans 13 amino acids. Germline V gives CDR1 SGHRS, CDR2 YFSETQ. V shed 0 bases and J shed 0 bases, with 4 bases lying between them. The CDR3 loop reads CASSLESSYEQYF. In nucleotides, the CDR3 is TGCGCCAGCAGCTTGGAGAGCTCCTACGAGCAGTACTTC.

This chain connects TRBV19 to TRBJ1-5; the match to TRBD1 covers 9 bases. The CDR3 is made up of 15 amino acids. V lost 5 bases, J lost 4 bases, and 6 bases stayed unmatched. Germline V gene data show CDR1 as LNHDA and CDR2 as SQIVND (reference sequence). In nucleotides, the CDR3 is TGTGCCAGTAGTGCAATCGGGACAGGGAATCAGCCCCAGCATTTT. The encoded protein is CASSAIGTGNQPQHF.

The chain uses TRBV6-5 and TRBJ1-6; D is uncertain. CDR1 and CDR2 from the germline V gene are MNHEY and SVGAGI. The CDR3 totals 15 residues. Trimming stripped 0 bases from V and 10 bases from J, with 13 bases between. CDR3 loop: CASSYSIDAGSPLHF. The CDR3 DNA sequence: TGTGCCAGCAGTTACTCGATTGATGCAGGCTCACCCCTCCACTTT.